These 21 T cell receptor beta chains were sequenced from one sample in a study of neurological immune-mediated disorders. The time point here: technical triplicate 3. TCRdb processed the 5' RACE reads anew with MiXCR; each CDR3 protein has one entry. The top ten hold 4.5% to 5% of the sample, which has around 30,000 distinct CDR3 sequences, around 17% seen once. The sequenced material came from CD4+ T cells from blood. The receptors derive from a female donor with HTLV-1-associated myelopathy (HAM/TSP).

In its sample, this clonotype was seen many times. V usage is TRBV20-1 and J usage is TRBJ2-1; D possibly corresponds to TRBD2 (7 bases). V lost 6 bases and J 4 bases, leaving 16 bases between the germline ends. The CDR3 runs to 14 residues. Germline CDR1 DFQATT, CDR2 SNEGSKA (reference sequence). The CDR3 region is CSASLGGRYNEQFF. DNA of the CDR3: TGCAGTGCATCCCTGGGGGGGCGGTACAATGAGCAGTTCTTC.

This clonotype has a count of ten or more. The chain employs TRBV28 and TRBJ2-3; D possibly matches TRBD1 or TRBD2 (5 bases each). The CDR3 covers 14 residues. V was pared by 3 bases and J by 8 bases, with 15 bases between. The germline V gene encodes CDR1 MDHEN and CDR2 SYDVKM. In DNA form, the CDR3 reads TGTGCCAGCAGTTTCGGGGTCTTTAGGGGTACGCAGTATTTT. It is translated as CASSFGVFRGTQYF.

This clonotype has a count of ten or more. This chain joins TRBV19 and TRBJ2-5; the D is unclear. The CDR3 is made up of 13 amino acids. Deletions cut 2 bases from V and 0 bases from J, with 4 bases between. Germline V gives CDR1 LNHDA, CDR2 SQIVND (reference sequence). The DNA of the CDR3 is TGTGCCAGTAGTATAATGTACCAAGAGACCCAGTACTTC. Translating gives CASSIMYQETQYF. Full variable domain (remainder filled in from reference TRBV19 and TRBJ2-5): DGGITQSPKYLFRKEGQNVTLSCEQNLNHDAMYWYRQDPGQGLRLIYYSQIVNDFQKGDIAEGYSVSREKKESFPLTVTSAQKNPTAFYLCASSIMYQETQYFGPGTRLLVL.

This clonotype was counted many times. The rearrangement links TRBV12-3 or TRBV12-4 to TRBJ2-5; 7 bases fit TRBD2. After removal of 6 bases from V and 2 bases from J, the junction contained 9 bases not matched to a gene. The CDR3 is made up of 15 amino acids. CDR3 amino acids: CASRHSVGGQETQYF. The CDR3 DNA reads TGTGCCAGCAGACATTCGGTCGGGGGGCAAGAGACCCAGTACTTC.

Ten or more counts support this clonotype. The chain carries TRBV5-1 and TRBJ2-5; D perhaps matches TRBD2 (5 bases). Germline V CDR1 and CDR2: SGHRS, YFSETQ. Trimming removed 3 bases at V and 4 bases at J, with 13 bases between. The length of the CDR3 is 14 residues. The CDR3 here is CASSWERSGETQYF. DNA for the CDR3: TGCGCCAGCAGCTGGGAGCGATCCGGAGAGACCCAGTACTTC.

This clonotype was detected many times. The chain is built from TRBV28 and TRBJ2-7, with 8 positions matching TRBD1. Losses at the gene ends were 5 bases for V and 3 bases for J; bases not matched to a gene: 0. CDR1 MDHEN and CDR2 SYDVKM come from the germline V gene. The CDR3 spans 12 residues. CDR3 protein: CASSTGGYEQYF. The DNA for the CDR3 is TGTGCCAGCAGTACAGGGGGCTACGAGCAGTACTTC.

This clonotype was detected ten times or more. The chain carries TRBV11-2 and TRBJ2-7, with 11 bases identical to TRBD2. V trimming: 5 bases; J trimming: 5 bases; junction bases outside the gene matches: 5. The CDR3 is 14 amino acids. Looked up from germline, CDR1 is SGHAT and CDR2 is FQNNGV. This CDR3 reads CASSPLAGVDEQYF. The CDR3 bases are TGTGCCAGCAGCCCACTAGCGGGAGTGGACGAGCAGTACTTC.

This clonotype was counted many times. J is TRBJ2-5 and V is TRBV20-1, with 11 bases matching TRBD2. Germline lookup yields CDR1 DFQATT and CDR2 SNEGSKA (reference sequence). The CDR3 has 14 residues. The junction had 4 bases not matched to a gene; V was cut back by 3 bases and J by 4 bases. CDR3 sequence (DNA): TGCAGTGCTAGTTTTACTAGCGGGAGAGAGACCCAGTACTTC. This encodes CSASFTSGRETQYF.

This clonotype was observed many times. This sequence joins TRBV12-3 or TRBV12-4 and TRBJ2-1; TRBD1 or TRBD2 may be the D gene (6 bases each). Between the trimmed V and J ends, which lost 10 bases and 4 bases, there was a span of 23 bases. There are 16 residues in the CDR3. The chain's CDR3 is CATDGGINLKYNEQFF. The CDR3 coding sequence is TGTGCCACGGACGGGGGCATCAACCTTAAATACAATGAGCAGTTCTTC.

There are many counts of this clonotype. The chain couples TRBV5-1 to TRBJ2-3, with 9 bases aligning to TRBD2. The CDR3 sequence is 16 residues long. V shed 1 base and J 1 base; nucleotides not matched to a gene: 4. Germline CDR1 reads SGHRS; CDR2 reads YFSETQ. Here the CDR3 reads CASSLQASGGTDTQYF. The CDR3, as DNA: TGCGCCAGCAGCTTGCAGGCTAGCGGGGGCACAGATACGCAGTATTTT.

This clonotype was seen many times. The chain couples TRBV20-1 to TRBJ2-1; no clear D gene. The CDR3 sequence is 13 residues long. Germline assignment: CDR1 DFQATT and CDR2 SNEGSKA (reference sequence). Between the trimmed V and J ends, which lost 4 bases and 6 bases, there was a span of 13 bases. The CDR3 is CSATLGAVNEQFF. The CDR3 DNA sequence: TGCAGTGCTACACTTGGTGCGGTCAATGAGCAGTTCTTC.

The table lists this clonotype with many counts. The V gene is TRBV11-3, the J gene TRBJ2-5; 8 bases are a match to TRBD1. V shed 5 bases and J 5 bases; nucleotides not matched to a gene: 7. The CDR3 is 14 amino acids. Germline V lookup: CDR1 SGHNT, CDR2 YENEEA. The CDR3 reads CASSLGQGEETQYF. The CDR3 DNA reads TGTGCCAGCAGCCTCGGACAGGGTGAGGAGACCCAGTACTTC.

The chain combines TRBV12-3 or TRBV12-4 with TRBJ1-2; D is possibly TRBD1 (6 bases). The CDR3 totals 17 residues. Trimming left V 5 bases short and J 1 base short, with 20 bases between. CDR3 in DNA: TGTGCCAGCAGTAACAGAGTACAGGGTATGCGTAACTATGGCTACACCTTC. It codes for CASSNRVQGMRNYGYTF.

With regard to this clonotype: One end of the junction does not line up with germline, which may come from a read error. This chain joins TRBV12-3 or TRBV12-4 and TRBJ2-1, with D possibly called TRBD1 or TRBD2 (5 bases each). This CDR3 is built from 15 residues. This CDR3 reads CARSSTGTLRNDQFF. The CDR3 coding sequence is TGTGCCAGAAGTTCCACGGGGACCCTCAGGAATGATCAGTTCTTC.

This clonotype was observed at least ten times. The CDR3 DNA sequence: TGCAGTGCTAGGGAGGACTGGAGCCAAGAGACCCAGTACTTC. It yields the protein CSAREDWSQETQYF. The chain carries TRBV20-1 and TRBJ2-5; D is perhaps TRBD2 (5 bases). The CDR3 length is 14 residues. The germline V gene has CDR1 DFQATT and CDR2 SNEGSKA (reference sequence). Trimming removed 3 bases from V and 1 base from J, with 12 bases in between.

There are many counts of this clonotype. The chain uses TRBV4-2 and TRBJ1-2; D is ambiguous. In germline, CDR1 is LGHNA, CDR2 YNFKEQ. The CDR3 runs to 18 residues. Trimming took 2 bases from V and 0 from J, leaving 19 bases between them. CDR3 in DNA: TGTGCCAGCAGCCAAAATCCACCCTCGGTAACTGCTAACTATGGCTACACCTTC. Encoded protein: CASSQNPPSVTANYGYTF.

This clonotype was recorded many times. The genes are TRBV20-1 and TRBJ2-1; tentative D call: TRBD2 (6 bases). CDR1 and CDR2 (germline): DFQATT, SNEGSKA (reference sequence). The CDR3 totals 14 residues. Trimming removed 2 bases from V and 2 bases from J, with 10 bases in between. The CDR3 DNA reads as TGCAGTGCTAGAACGGCGGGAACCTACAATGAGCAGTTCTTC. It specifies CSARTAGTYNEQFF.

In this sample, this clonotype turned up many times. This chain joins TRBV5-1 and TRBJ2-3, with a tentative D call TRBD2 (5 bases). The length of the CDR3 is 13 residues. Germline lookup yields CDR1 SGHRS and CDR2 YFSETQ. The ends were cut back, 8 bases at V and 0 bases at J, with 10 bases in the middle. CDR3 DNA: TGCGCCAGTAGAGGGTCTAGCACAGATACGCAGTATTTT. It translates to CASRGSSTDTQYF. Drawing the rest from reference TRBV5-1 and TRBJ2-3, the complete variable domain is KAGVTQTPRYLIKTRGQQVTLSCSPISGHRSVSWYQQTPGQGLQFLFEYFSETQRNKGNFPGRFSGRQFSNSRSEMNVSTLELGDSALYLCASRGSSTDTQYFGPGTRLTVL.

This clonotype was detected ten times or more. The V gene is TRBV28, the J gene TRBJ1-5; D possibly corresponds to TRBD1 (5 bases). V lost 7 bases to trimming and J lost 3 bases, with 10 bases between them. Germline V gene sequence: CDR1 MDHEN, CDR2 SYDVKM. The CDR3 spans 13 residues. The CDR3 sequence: CASTGNANQPQHF. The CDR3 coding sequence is TGTGCCAGCACAGGGAATGCCAATCAGCCCCAGCATTTT.

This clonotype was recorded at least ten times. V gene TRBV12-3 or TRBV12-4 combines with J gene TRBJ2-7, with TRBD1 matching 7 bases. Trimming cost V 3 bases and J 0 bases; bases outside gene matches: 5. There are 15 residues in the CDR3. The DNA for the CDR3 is TGTGCCAGCAGTTTCGGGGACAGTAGCTCCTACGAGCAGTACTTC. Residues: CASSFGDSSSYEQYF.

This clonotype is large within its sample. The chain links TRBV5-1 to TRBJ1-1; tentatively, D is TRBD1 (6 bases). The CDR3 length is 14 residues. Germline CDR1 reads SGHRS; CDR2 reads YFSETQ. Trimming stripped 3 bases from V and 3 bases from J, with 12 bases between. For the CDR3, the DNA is TGCGCCAGCAGCTCACAGGGTGGCGACACTGAAGCTTTCTTT. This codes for CASSSQGGDTEAFF.